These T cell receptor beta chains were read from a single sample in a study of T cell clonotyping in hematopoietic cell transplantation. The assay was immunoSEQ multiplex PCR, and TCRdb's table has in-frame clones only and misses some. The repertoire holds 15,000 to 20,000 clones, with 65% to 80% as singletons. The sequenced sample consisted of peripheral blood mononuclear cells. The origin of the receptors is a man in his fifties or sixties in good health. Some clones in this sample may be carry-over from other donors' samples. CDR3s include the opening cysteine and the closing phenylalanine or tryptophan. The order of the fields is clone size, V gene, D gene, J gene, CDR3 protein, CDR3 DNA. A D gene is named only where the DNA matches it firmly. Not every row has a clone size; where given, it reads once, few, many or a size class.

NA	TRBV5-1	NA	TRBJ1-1	CASSLVGVGDTEAFF	TGCGCCAGCAGCTTGGTCGGGGTGGGTGACACTGAAGCTTTCTTT
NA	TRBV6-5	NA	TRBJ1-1	CASSYQGRRNTEAFF	TGTGCCAGCAGTTACCAGGGGAGAAGGAACACTGAAGCTTTCTTT
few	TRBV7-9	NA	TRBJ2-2	CASSLAVGELFF	TGTGCCAGCAGCTTAGCGGTCGGGGAGCTGTTTTTT
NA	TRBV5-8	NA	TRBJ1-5	CASSLSPTESNQPQHF	TGTGCCAGCAGCTTGTCTCCCACTGAAAGCAATCAGCCCCAGCATTTT
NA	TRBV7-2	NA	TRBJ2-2	CASSSAPTITGELFF	TGTGCCAGCAGCTCGGCCCCGACCATCACCGGGGAGCTGTTTTTT
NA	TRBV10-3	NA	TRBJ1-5	CAISGEVNQPQHF	TGTGCCATCAGTGGAGAAGTAAATCAGCCCCAGCATTTT
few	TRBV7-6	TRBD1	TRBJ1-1	CASSLGQAMNTEAFF	TGTGCCAGCAGCCTAGGACAGGCAATGAACACTGAAGCTTTCTTT
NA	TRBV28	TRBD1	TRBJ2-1	CASRLGTGAYNEQFF	TGTGCCAGCAGACTCGGGACAGGGGCGTACAATGAGCAGTTCTTC
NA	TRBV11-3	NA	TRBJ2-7	CASSLVGTIGEQYF	TGTGCCAGCAGCTTAGTAGGGACCATCGGGGAGCAGTACTTC
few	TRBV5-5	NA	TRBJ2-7	CASSPQGYEQYF	TGTGCCAGCAGTCCCCAGGGCTACGAGCAGTACTTC
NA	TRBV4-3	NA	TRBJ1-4	CASSQDLAGGSSNEKLFF	TGCGCCAGCAGCCAAGATTTGGCAGGAGGAAGCTCTAATGAAAAACTGTTTTTT
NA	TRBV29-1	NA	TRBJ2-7	CSVEVGGNYEQYF	TGCAGCGTTGAGGTTGGGGGCAACTACGAGCAGTACTTC
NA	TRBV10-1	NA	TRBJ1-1	CAREGPEAFF	TGCGCCAGAGAAGGGCCCGAAGCTTTCTTT
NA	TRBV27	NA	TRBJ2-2	CASSLQGGHTGELFF	TGTGCCAGCAGTTTACAGGGGGGACACACCGGGGAGCTGTTTTTT
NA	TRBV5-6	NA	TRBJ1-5	CASSLDRDQPQHF	TGTGCCAGCAGCCTTGACAGAGATCAGCCCCAGCATTTT
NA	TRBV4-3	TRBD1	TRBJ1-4	CASSPGQGKVFPLSYREKLFF	TGCGCCAGCAGCCCAGGACAGGGGAAAGTGTTTCCCTTGAGTTATAGAGAAAAACTGTTTTTT
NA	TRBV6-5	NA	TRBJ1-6	CASSYLISHSPLHF	TGTGCCAGCAGTTACCTGATCTCCCATTCACCCCTCCACTTT
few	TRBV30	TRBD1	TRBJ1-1	CAFKTGFGTEAFF	TGTGCCTTTAAGACAGGGTTCGGCACTGAAGCTTTCTTT
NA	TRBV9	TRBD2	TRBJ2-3	CASSVGLAGGHSSTDTQYF	TGTGCCAGCAGCGTAGGCTTAGCGGGGGGTCATTCTAGCACAGATACGCAGTATTTT
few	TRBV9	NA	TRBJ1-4	CASSVYGDGGEKLFF	TGTGCCAGCAGCGTTTACGGGGATGGAGGGGAAAAACTGTTTTTT
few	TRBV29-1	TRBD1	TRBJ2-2	CSVESGTGVGTGELFF	TGCAGCGTTGAATCCGGGACAGGGGTAGGGACCGGGGAGCTGTTTTTT
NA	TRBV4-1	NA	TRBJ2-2	CASSQESLSGNTGELFF	TGCGCCAGCAGCCAAGAGTCCCTATCAGGGAACACCGGGGAGCTGTTTTTT
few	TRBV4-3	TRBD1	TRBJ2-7	CASSQSWQGAGEQYF	TGCGCCAGCAGCCAATCTTGGCAGGGGGCAGGGGAGCAGTACTTC
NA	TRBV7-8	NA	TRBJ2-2	CASSLVPYNTGELFF	TGTGCCAGCAGCTTAGTCCCCTATAACACCGGGGAGCTGTTTTTT
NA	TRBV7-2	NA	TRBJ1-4	CASSLEQGTKKLFF	TGTGCCAGCAGCTTAGAACAGGGAACGAAAAAACTGTTTTTT
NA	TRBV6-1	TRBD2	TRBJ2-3	CASNSGGAGTDTQYF	TGTGCCAGCAATAGCGGGGGGGCCGGCACAGATACGCAGTATTTT
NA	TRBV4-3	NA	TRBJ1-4	CASSQGGQPNEKLFF	TGCGCCAGCAGCCAAGGAGGCCAGCCTAATGAAAAACTGTTTTTT
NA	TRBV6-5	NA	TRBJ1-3	CASSYSGFGNTIYF	TGTGCCAGCAGTTACTCTGGTTTTGGAAACACCATATATTTT
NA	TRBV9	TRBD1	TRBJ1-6	CASSPKGQGDNSPLHF	TGTGCCAGCAGCCCGAAGGGACAGGGGGATAATTCACCCCTCCACTTT
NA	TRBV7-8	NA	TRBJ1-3	CASSLRTARDSGNTIYF	TGTGCCAGCAGCTTACGGACCGCCCGGGACTCAGGAAACACCATATATTTT
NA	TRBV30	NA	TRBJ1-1	CAWSGDLSDTEAFF	TGTGCCTGGAGTGGGGACCTGTCAGACACTGAAGCTTTCTTT
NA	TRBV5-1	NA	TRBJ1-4	CASSWGPGTTNEKLFF	TGCGCCAGCAGCTGGGGCCCAGGGACAACTAATGAAAAACTGTTTTTT
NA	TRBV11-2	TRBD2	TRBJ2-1	CASAPGLAGVHEQFF	TGTGCCAGCGCTCCAGGACTAGCGGGAGTCCATGAGCAGTTCTTC
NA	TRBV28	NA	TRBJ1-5	CASSLVQGRQPQHF	TGTGCCAGCAGTTTAGTGCAGGGAAGACAGCCCCAGCATTTT
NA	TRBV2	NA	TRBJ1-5	CASSVYEDQPQHF	TGTGCCAGCAGTGTTTACGAAGATCAGCCCCAGCATTTT
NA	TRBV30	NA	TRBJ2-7	CAWRAPQGGYEQYF	TGTGCCTGGAGGGCGCCGCAGGGTGGCTACGAGCAGTACTTC
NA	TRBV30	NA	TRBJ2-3	CAWSVMVGDTQYF	TGTGCCTGGAGTGTAATGGTTGGGGATACGCAGTATTTT